These 4 T cell receptor beta chains were sequenced from one sample in a study of blood T cells in healthy people across ages. With a J-beta primer mix and a sample-barcoded 5' primer, a second PCR ran about 7 to 12 cycles. TCRdb analysed the 5' RACE reads with MiXCR anew, one entry per CDR3 protein. Altogether about 640,000 distinct CDR3 sequences are present, 58% being singletons, with the ten largest covering over 35%. Sequencing was done on a sample of blood. These receptors were obtained from a man aged 55-75 years in good health.

V and J are TRBV20-1 and TRBJ1-6, with no clear D. Trimming took 0 bases from V and 10 from J, leaving 19 bases between them. The length of the CDR3 is 16 residues. Germline loops: CDR1 DFQATT, CDR2 SNEGSKA (reference sequence). CDR3 coding DNA: TGCAGTGCTAGAGATAACGACCTACACGGTGTATCACCCCTCCACTTT. Translating gives CSARDNDLHGVSPLHF.

The rearrangement links TRBV7-9 to TRBJ2-1; TRBD1 agrees at 7 bases. CDR1 is SEHNR, CDR2 FQNEAQ, per germline (reference sequence). V dropped 1 base and J dropped 13; count of bases not matched to a gene: 13. There are 15 residues in the CDR3. The DNA of the CDR3 is TGTGCCAGCAGCTTAGGTGGCCGGTGGGACAGCCTACAGTTCTTC. The encoded protein is CASSLGGRWDSLQFF. The full variable domain, rest sourced from reference TRBV7-9 and TRBJ2-1, is DTGVSQNPRHKITKRGQNVTFRCDPISEHNRLYWYRQTLGQGPEFLTYFQNEAQLEKSRLLSDRFSAERPKGSFSTLEIQRTEQGDSAMYLCASSLGGRWDSLQFFGPGTRLTVL.

In the case of this clonotype: Being one base from a much bigger clone, this may be a read error. The chain recombines TRBV7-7 with TRBJ2-5; 7 positions agree with TRBD1. The CDR3 length is 12 residues. Germline V gives CDR1 SSHAT, CDR2 FNYEAQ (reference sequence). V trimming: 1 base; J trimming: 7 bases; junction bases outside the gene matches: 0. CDR3 sequence reads: CASSLEGATQYF. The CDR3 DNA follows: TGTGCCAGCAGCTTAGAGGGGGCGACCCAGTACTTC.

The V call is TRBV19, the J call TRBJ2-1, with a possible D match to TRBD2 (6 bases). Germline values: CDR1 LNHDA, CDR2 SQIVND (reference sequence). The V and J ends lost 7 bases and 3 bases respectively, with 13 bases between them. The CDR3 contains 14 residues. The CDR3 nucleotides are TGTGCCAGTACCGACGTGGGGGGCTACAATGAGCAGTTCTTC. Its translation: CASTDVGGYNEQFF.